The present T cell receptor (beta chain) was sequenced within a study of identifying expanded T cells in peripheral blood. Overall study results and limits: Technical replicates showed around 1.2 changed clones; approximately 2 weeks 15 to 20; four weeks 19. Clone count variance between roughly two-week samples rose with total template count.

Profiling relied on immunoSEQ multiplex PCR, and the TCRdb table lists in-frame clones only, not all of them. The sample yields around 100,000 clones, around 89% seen once. A word on this clone: The target antigen is unknown.

Trimming took off 2 bases at V and 1 base at J, with 8 bases between the two ends. The CDR3 has 14 residues. Germline V lookup: CDR1 SNHLY, CDR2 FYNNEI. No infections or other immune events were documented during collection. The TCR sequence derives from a person aged 18 to 75 in good health. The sample taken for sequencing was blood. The chain couples TRBV2 to TRBJ2-5; D gene unclear. CDR3 sequence (DNA): TGTGCCAGCAGTGAAAGCTGGGCCCAAGAGACCCAGTACTTC. Translating it yields CASSESWAQETQYF.